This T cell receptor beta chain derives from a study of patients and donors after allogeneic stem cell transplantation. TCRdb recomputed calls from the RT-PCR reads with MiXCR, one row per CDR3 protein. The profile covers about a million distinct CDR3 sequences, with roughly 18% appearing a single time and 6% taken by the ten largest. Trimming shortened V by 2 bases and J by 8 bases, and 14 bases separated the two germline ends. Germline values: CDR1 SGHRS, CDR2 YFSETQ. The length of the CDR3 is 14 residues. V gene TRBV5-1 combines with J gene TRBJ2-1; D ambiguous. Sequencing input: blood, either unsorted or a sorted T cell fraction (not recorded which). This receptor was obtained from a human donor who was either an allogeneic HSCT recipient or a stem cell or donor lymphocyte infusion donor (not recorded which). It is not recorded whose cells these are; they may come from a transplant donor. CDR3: CASSLARSWYEQFF. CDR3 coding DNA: TGCGCCAGCAGCTTAGCTAGGTCGTGGTATGAGCAGTTCTTC. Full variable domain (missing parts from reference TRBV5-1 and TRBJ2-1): KAGVTQTPRYLIKTRGQQVTLSCSPISGHRSVSWYQQTPGQGLQFLFEYFSETQRNKGNFPGRFSGRQFSNSRSEMNVSTLELGDSALYLCASSLARSWYEQFFGPGTRLTVL.